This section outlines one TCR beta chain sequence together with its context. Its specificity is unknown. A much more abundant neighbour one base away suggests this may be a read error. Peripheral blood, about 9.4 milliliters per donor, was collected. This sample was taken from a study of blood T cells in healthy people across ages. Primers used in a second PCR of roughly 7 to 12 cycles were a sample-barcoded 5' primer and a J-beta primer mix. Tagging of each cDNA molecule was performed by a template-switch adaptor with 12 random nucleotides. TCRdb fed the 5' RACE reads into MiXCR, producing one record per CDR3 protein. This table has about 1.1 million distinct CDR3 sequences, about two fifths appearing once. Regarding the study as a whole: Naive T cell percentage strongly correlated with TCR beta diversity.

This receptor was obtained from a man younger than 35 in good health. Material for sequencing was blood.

The CDR3 DNA follows: TGCAGCGTACAGGCGGGATTCAATGAGCAGTACTTC. Translation: CSVQAGFNEQYF. This chain joins TRBV29-1 and TRBJ2-1, with D perhaps TRBD2 (6 bases). The end of the DNA fits TRBJ2-7 better, so the J call may be wrong. The CDR3 loop spans 12 amino acids. Per the germline V gene, CDR1 is SQVTM and CDR2 is ANQGSEA.